Presented here are 22 T cell receptor beta chains from one specimen sequenced in a study of blood T cell repertoires in COVID-19. Produced via immunoSEQ multiplex PCR; TCRdb's table is partial and in-frame only. The sample lists about 190,000 clones, about three quarters occurring once. Sequencing was carried out using peripheral blood. These receptors were obtained from a woman of 80 years or more with active or convalescent COVID-19.

The V and J genes are TRBV4-1 and TRBJ1-4; D remains unclear. The CDR3 totals 17 residues. Germline lookup yields CDR1 MGHRA and CDR2 YSYEKL. Trimming took 3 bases from V and 4 from J, leaving 18 bases between them. The DNA for the CDR3 is TGCGCCAGCAGCCAGGGCCCTAGCCGGGGAAATAATGAAAAACTGTTTTTT. This translates into CASSQGPSRGNNEKLFF.

The chain combines TRBV19 with TRBJ2-7; possibly TRBD2 for D (6 bases). This CDR3 is 14 amino acids long. V dropped 10 bases and J dropped 7 bases, with 23 bases sitting between them. CDR1 is LNHDA, CDR2 SQIVND, per germline (reference sequence). Here the CDR3 reads CATSPAVQGGEQYF. The CDR3 bases are TGTGCCACCTCCCCGGCGGTCCAGGGAGGTGAGCAGTACTTC.

This chain links TRBV5-1 with TRBJ2-3; 7 nucleotides align to TRBD1. CDR1 is SGHRS and CDR2 is YFSETQ in the germline V gene. The junction had 5 bases not matched to a gene; V was cut back by 6 bases and J by 1 base. The CDR3 contains 14 residues. This CDR3 reads CASTTDRGTDTQYF. The DNA of the CDR3 is TGCGCCAGCACCACTGACAGGGGCACAGATACGCAGTATTTT.

The CDR3 loop reads CASSLLVEDRRGGYTF. The CDR3 coding sequence is TGTGCCAGCAGCCTCCTAGTTGAGGACAGGAGGGGTGGCTACACCTTC. This chain links TRBV5-6 with TRBJ1-2, with TRBD1 matching over 7 bases. CDR3 length: 16 residues. Trimming removed 4 bases from V and 7 bases from J; junction bases left unmatched: 16. CDR1 SGHDT and CDR2 YYEEEE come from the germline V gene.

This clone has just one count. The rearrangement joins TRBV24-1 to TRBJ2-3; 10 bases match TRBD1. The germline CDR1 and CDR2 sequences are KGHDR and SFDVKD. The CDR3 covers 17 residues. V lost 4 bases and J lost 4; bases outside the gene matches: 10. CDR3 nucleotides: TGTGCCACCAGTGACCGGACAGGGGGAAACAATGCAGATACGCAGTATTTT. Amino acids: CATSDRTGGNNADTQYF.

This clone was counted a single time. V and J are TRBV9 and TRBJ2-5, with 15 bases matching TRBD2. The CDR3 covers 17 residues. Trimming cost V 3 bases and J 3 bases; bases outside gene matches: 6. Per the germline V gene, CDR1 is SGDLS and CDR2 is YYNGEE. CDR3 nucleotide sequence: TGTGCCAGCAGCGCCGGGACTAGCGGGGGGACCGAAGAGACCCAGTACTTC. Its protein is CASSAGTSGGTEETQYF.

The chain is built from TRBV6-2 or TRBV6-3 and TRBJ1-1, with D unresolved. The CDR3 consists of 13 residues. Germline assignment: CDR1 MNHEY and CDR2 SVGEGT. Trimming shortened V by 4 bases and J by 0 bases, and 6 bases separated the two germline ends. The CDR3 sequence is CASSSEMNTEAFF. For the CDR3, the DNA is TGTGCCAGCAGTTCCGAGATGAACACTGAAGCTTTCTTT.

The chain couples TRBV5-1 to TRBJ1-1, with D unclear. Germline loops: CDR1 SGHRS, CDR2 YFSETQ. The CDR3 extends over 14 amino acids. Trimming took off 4 bases at V and 0 bases at J, with 10 bases between the two ends. DNA of the CDR3: TGCGCCAGCAGCAGTACAGCCATGAACACTGAAGCTTTCTTT. Its translation: CASSSTAMNTEAFF.

The V gene is TRBV10-2, the J gene TRBJ1-2; TRBD1 is a possible D gene (6 bases). The CDR3 spans 13 residues. The germline V and J ends were trimmed by 3 bases and 4 bases, with 9 bases remaining between them. Germline CDR1 WSHSY, CDR2 SAAADI. The CDR3 reads CASSDRGGYGYTF. CDR3 sequence (DNA): TGCGCCAGCAGTGACAGGGGTGGCTATGGCTACACCTTC.

This chain links TRBV15 with TRBJ1-1; D remains ambiguous. Germline values: CDR1 LNHNV, CDR2 YYDKDF (reference sequence). The CDR3 length is 15 residues. Trimming pared 1 base from V and 1 base from J, leaving 10 bases between. In DNA form, the CDR3 reads TGTGCCACCAGCAGAGTAAGGGAGGAGAACACTGAAGCTTTCTTT. Residues: CATSRVREENTEAFF.

This clone was found a few times. J is TRBJ1-5 and V is TRBV27, with 8 bases identical to TRBD1. V dropped 5 bases and J dropped 9; count of bases not matched to a gene: 6. CDR1 and CDR2 (germline): MNHEY, SMNVEV (reference sequence). This CDR3 has 13 amino acids. The CDR3: CASSQDRGAPQHF. The CDR3, as DNA: TGTGCCAGCAGTCAAGACAGGGGCGCGCCCCAGCATTTT.

The gene calls are TRBV9 and TRBJ1-3; perhaps TRBD1 as D (5 bases). Looked up from germline, CDR1 is SGDLS and CDR2 is YYNGEE. V dropped 4 bases and J dropped 4 bases, with 12 bases sitting between them. The CDR3 has 14 amino acids. CDR3 residues: CASSTRQRGNTIYF. CDR3 DNA sequence: TGTGCCAGCAGCACTCGACAGCGAGGAAACACCATATATTTT.

This sequence joins TRBV5-1 and TRBJ1-3; D is unclear. Trimming pared 0 bases from V and 0 bases from J, leaving 7 bases between. Germline V gene lookup returns CDR1 SGHRS and CDR2 YFSETQ. The CDR3 extends over 15 amino acids. This CDR3 reads CASSLVGSSGNTIYF. The CDR3 coding sequence is TGCGCCAGCAGCTTGGTGGGCAGCTCTGGAAACACCATATATTTT.

In DNA, the CDR3 is TGTGCCAGCAGTTCTCCTAGCGGGGATACCTACAATGAGCAGTTCTTC. It is translated as CASSSPSGDTYNEQFF. The J gene is TRBJ2-1, the V gene TRBV27; 9 bases match TRBD2. V was pared by 4 bases and J by 2 bases, with 6 bases of the junction left unmatched. The V gene's germline CDR1 is MNHEY and CDR2 SMNVEV (reference sequence). There are 16 residues in the CDR3.

This clone has more than one count but fewer than ten. J is TRBJ1-1 and V is TRBV5-1; no clear D. The CDR3 is made up of 13 amino acids. CDR1 and CDR2 (germline): SGHRS, YFSETQ. Trimming removed 5 bases from V and 4 bases from J, with 12 bases in between. Written as DNA, the CDR3 is TGCGCCAGCAGGAGGCCATATAGCACTGAAGCTTTCTTT. It encodes CASRRPYSTEAFF.

V gene TRBV10-3 combines with J gene TRBJ2-7, with TRBD1 as a possible D gene (8 bases). Per germline, CDR1 ENHRY and CDR2 SYGVKD. Trimming removed 7 bases at V and 2 bases at J, with 21 bases between. The CDR3 is made up of 16 amino acids. CDR3 bases: TGTGCCATCATGGGGGGGACGGGACAGGCCGCCTACGAGCAGTACTTC. Its protein product is CAIMGGTGQAAYEQYF.

V usage is TRBV20-1 and J usage is TRBJ1-2; D perhaps matches TRBD1 (6 bases). Deletions cut 3 bases from V and 3 bases from J, with 14 bases between. This CDR3 is built from 14 residues. Germline loops: CDR1 DFQATT, CDR2 SNEGSKA (reference sequence). CDR3 protein: CSASSQGLYYGYTF. Here the CDR3 DNA reads TGCAGTGCTAGTTCACAGGGTCTATACTATGGCTACACCTTC.

The chain recombines TRBV7-9 with TRBJ2-7, with 7 bases matching TRBD1. The CDR3 runs to 15 residues. Germline assignment: CDR1 SEHNR and CDR2 FQNEAQ (reference sequence). The ends lost 6 bases at V and 0 bases at J; junction bases unmatched: 8. The CDR3 coding sequence is TGTGCCAGCAGTAAACCTAGGGACAGCTCCTACGAGCAGTACTTC. This encodes CASSKPRDSSYEQYF.

The chain uses TRBV2 and TRBJ1-1; D is unresolved. The CDR3 contains 13 residues. Germline CDR1 and CDR2: SNHLY and FYNNEI. Trimming shortened V by 8 bases and J by 1 base, and 11 bases separated the two germline ends. The CDR3 sequence is CASRFRGNTEAFF. As DNA, the CDR3 is TGTGCCAGCCGCTTCCGAGGGAACACTGAAGCTTTCTTT.

The V call is TRBV14, the J call TRBJ1-2; 8 bases align to TRBD1. The length of the CDR3 is 14 residues. V lost 0 bases to trimming and J lost 14 bases; unmatched junction nucleotides: 11. Germline values: CDR1 SGHDN, CDR2 FVKESK. The CDR3 region is CASSQDEQGATRTF. DNA of the CDR3: TGTGCCAGCAGCCAAGATGAGCAGGGGGCTACTAGAACCTTC. Variable domain in full (rest from reference TRBV14 and TRBJ1-2): EAGVTQFPSHSVIEKGQTVTLRCDPISGHDNLYWYRRVMGKEIKFLLHFVKESKQDESGMPNNRFLAERTGGTYSTLKVQPAELEDSGVYFCASSQDEQGATRTFGSGTRLTVV.

V and J are TRBV7-9 and TRBJ1-3; 8 bases are a match to TRBD1. CDR3 length: 17 amino acids. After removal of 5 bases from V and 0 bases from J, the junction contained 9 bases not matched to a gene. The germline gives CDR1 SEHNR, CDR2 FQNEAQ (reference sequence). CDR3 DNA: TGTGCCAGCAGCATAGACGGGACAGGCTTCTCTGGAAACACCATATATTTT. Amino acid sequence: CASSIDGTGFSGNTIYF.

This rearrangement joins TRBV12-3 or TRBV12-4 to TRBJ1-5; unclear D gene. Trimming removed 0 bases at V and 6 bases at J, with 3 bases between. This CDR3 is 12 amino acids long. The CDR3 coding sequence is TGTGCCAGCAGTTTAGCACTTCAGCCCCAGCATTTT. Translation: CASSLALQPQHF.